The 13 T cell receptor beta chains in this list originate from one sample, sequenced in a study of CD8+ T cells in alopecia areata. CD4, CD8alpha, NKG2D, NKG2ACE and other markers guided sorting of pooled cutaneous lymph node cells. As the sequencing template, cDNA was produced by extracting RNA and reverse transcribing it. The assay was immunoSEQ multiplex PCR, and TCRdb's table has in-frame clones only and misses some. The sample yields about 2,200 clones, without any singletons. Sequences were obtained from CD8+ T cells sorted from a lymph node. These receptors were obtained from a C3H/HeJ mouse with alopecia areata. Mouse strain MHC haplotype: H2-k.

This clone is medium-sized (0.01 to 0.1%) in the sample. Any gene name here is a mouse gene name. The DNA ends 4 residues before the CDR3 does, and the rest of the CDR3 is filled in from the germline J gene. The chain carries TRBV17 and TRBJ1-1; D unresolved. Between the trimmed V and J ends, which lost 2 bases and 1 base, there was a span of 5 bases. The CDR3 loop spans 13 amino acids. Germline V CDR1 and CDR2: MNHDT, YYDKIL. CDR3: CASSRPGNTEVFF. Incomplete CDR3 DNA: TGTGCTAGCAGTAGACCAGGGAACACA.

Many counts were recorded for this clone. All gene names here are mouse names. The read is 4 residues too short to cover the CDR3 end, so that end is filled in from the germline J gene. The rearrangement uses TRBV14 and TRBJ2-5; 12 nucleotides align to TRBD2. The germline CDR1 and CDR2 sequences are SGHDT and FRDEAV. The CDR3 has 15 residues. This CDR3 is CASSPRDWGEDTQYF. CDR3 DNA (partial): TGTGCCAGCAGCCCCCGGGACTGGGGGGAGGAC.

This clone has a count of ten or more. Any gene name here is a mouse gene name. The read stops 4 residues short of the end of the CDR3; the missing end is completed from the germline J gene. The genes are TRBV5 and TRBJ2-7; the match to TRBD2 covers 8 bases. Trimming removed 4 bases from V and 2 bases from J; junction bases left unmatched: 7. This CDR3 has 15 residues. Germline V gives CDR1 LGHNA, CDR2 YNLKQL (reference sequence). CDR3 DNA, as far as it was read: TGTGCCAGCAGCCCTCGGGGGGGCGCCCCCTAT. Its translation: CASSPRGGAPY. The CDR3 reads in full as CASSPRGGAPYEQYF.

This clone was recorded many times. Germline and genes: mouse. The observed sequence ends 4 residues before the CDR3 terminus, with the missing tail filled in from the germline J gene. The chain combines TRBV14 with TRBJ1-1, with D possibly TRBD1 on 6 matching bases. The CDR3 loop spans 13 amino acids. The germline V gene encodes CDR1 SGHDT and CDR2 FRDEAV. CDR3 sequence reads: CASSTPGQTEVFF. CDR3 bases read: TGTGCCAGCAGTACGCCGGGACAAACA.

Regarding this clone: The listed genes are named as in mouse. From the germline J gene comes the end of the CDR3, since the read stops 4 residues before it. The V gene is TRBV14, the J gene TRBJ2-1, with 12 positions matching TRBD1. Germline values: CDR1 SGHDT, CDR2 FRDEAV. There are 17 residues in the CDR3. V was clipped by 2 bases and J by 0 bases; unmatched bases: 3. The sequenced part of the CDR3 DNA is TGTGCCAGCAGTTTAGGGACAGGGGGCCATAACTATGCT. It codes for CASSLGTGGHNYA. The complete CDR3 reads CASSLGTGGHNYAEQFF.

This clone was detected only a few times. Mouse gene names and germline throughout. The CDR3 end falls 4 residues outside the read, so it is completed with the germline J gene. The chain uses TRBV13-2 and TRBJ1-1, with 7 positions matching TRBD1. Germline CDR1 is NNHNN and CDR2 is SYGAGS (reference sequence). The CDR3 consists of 13 residues. This CDR3 reads CASGETGVPEVFF. The CDR3 DNA, read in part, is TGTGCCAGCGGTGAAACAGGGGTTCCA.

This clone was recorded at least ten times. Here the gene names and germline are mouse. The covered CDR3 bases are TGCACCTGCAGTGCAGGACTGGGGGGGCGATATGCT. It yields the protein CTCSAGLGGRYA. The complete CDR3 reads CTCSAGLGGRYAEQFF. V gene TRBV1 combines with J gene TRBJ2-1; 12 bases are shared with TRBD2. The CDR3 goes on 4 residues after the read ends, and that part is filled in from the germline J gene. The junction had 2 bases not matched to a gene; V was cut back by 1 base and J by 4 bases. The germline gives CDR1 NSQYPW, CDR2 LRSPGD (reference sequence). The CDR3 extends over 16 amino acids.

Worth noting for this clone: Any gene name here is a mouse gene name. CDR3 DNA (partial): TGTGCCAGCAGTATTGCAGGGGACTCC. It yields the protein CASSIAGDS. The CDR3 reads in full as CASSIAGDSDYTF. The chain is built from TRBV19 and TRBJ1-2, with D perhaps matching TRBD1 (6 bases). Read sequence stops 4 residues before the CDR3 end, and the germline J gene provides the missing end. Trimming took off 2 bases at V and 3 bases at J, with 8 bases between the two ends. The germline V gene has CDR1 FNHDT and CDR2 SITEND (reference sequence). This CDR3 region has 13 residues.

A remark on this clone: Each gene name is a mouse one. From the germline J gene comes the end of the CDR3, since the read stops 4 residues before it. The rearrangement joins TRBV13-2 to TRBJ2-2, with D possibly TRBD2 on 7 matching bases. The germline V gene encodes CDR1 NNHNN and CDR2 SYGAGS (reference sequence). The V gene lost 0 bases and the J gene lost 3 bases, with 9 bases spanning the gap. This CDR3 comprises 15 residues. Partial CDR3 DNA: TGTGCCAGCGGTGATGGGGGGGCTTACACCGGG. As protein: CASGDGGAYTG. The CDR3 in full is CASGDGGAYTGQLYF.

Concerning this clone: The genes and germline here are from mouse. Sequencing ends 4 residues short of the CDR3 end; the germline J gene provides the rest. The chain recombines TRBV13-1 with TRBJ2-7, with 7 positions matching TRBD2. The CDR3 sequence is 13 residues long. Per the germline V gene, CDR1 is NSHNY and CDR2 is SYGAGN. Trimming cost V 4 bases and J 3 bases; bases outside gene matches: 4. The CDR3 loop reads CASSILGVYEQYF. The CDR3 DNA, read in part, is TGTGCCAGCAGTATCCTGGGGGTCTAT.

In its sample, this clone ranks as large (0.1 to 1%). Gene names refer to mouse genes. The CDR3 is cut off 4 residues early in the read; its end comes from the germline J gene. The rearrangement links TRBV1 to TRBJ2-5, with D perhaps TRBD1 (5 bases). V dropped 2 bases and J dropped 0 bases, with 9 bases sitting between them. The CDR3 is made up of 15 amino acids. Germline lookup yields CDR1 NSQYPW and CDR2 LRSPGD (reference sequence). The part of the CDR3 DNA that was read is TGCACCTGCAGTGCAAAGACAGTTAACCAAGAC. This codes for CTCSAKTVNQD. In full, the CDR3 is CTCSAKTVNQDTQYF.

The table lists this clone with a few counts. Gene names are the mouse ones. Read coverage stops 4 residues before the CDR3 terminus; the germline J gene supplies the remainder. The rearrangement joins TRBV13-2 to TRBJ2-7; the match to TRBD2 covers 8 bases. CDR3 length: 13 amino acids. The germline CDR1 and CDR2 sequences are NNHNN and SYGAGS (reference sequence). CDR3 bases read: TGTGCCAGCGGTGACCGGACTGGGTAT. This translates into CASGDRTGY. The entire CDR3 reads CASGDRTGYEQYF.

This clone was recorded at least ten times. Mouse gene names apply. The read terminates 4 residues ahead of where the CDR3 ends, so the germline J gene completes it. The chain links TRBV1 to TRBJ2-4; D unresolved. Germline CDR1 reads NSQYPW; CDR2 reads LRSPGD (reference sequence). The V end lost 2 bases, the J end lost 3 bases, and 9 bases lay between the germline ends. This CDR3 is built from 14 residues. This CDR3 is CTCSAPAGQNTLYF. The CDR3 bases that were read are TGCACCTGCAGTGCACCCGCAGGCCAAAAC.